This TCR beta chain was sequenced for a study of T cell responses to AZD1222 COVID-19 vaccine. Study findings and constraints: Clonal diversity may have been underestimated in mostly white British donors. Baseline seropositivity occurred in only a handful of AZD1222 recipients.

CDR1 and CDR2 from the germline V gene are SNHLY and FYNNEI. The J segment lost 2 bases and the V segment lost 4 bases, leaving 5 bases of the junction unmatched. There are 16 residues in the CDR3. Measured with immunoSEQ multiplex PCR; TCRdb has only the in-frame clones, and not every one. Of roughly 110,000 clones listed, about nine tenths are singletons. On this clone itself: Its cognate antigen is unknown.

The genes are TRBV2 and TRBJ2-5; 12 bases are shared with TRBD2. The sequence derives from an adult who received the AZD1222 COVID-19 vaccine. Sequenced material: peripheral blood, taken 28 days after the second AZD1222 dose. The DNA of the CDR3 is TGTGCCAGCAGTGGGACTAGCGGGACCATGCAAGAGACCCAGTACTTC. Translating gives CASSGTSGTMQETQYF. Supplemented by reference TRBV2 and TRBJ2-5, the full variable domain reads EPEVTQTPSHQVTQMGQEVILRCVPISNHLYFYWYRQILGQKVEFLVSFYNNEISEKSEIFDDQFSVERPDGSNFTLKIRSTKLEDSAMYFCASSGTSGTMQETQYFGPGTRLLVL.